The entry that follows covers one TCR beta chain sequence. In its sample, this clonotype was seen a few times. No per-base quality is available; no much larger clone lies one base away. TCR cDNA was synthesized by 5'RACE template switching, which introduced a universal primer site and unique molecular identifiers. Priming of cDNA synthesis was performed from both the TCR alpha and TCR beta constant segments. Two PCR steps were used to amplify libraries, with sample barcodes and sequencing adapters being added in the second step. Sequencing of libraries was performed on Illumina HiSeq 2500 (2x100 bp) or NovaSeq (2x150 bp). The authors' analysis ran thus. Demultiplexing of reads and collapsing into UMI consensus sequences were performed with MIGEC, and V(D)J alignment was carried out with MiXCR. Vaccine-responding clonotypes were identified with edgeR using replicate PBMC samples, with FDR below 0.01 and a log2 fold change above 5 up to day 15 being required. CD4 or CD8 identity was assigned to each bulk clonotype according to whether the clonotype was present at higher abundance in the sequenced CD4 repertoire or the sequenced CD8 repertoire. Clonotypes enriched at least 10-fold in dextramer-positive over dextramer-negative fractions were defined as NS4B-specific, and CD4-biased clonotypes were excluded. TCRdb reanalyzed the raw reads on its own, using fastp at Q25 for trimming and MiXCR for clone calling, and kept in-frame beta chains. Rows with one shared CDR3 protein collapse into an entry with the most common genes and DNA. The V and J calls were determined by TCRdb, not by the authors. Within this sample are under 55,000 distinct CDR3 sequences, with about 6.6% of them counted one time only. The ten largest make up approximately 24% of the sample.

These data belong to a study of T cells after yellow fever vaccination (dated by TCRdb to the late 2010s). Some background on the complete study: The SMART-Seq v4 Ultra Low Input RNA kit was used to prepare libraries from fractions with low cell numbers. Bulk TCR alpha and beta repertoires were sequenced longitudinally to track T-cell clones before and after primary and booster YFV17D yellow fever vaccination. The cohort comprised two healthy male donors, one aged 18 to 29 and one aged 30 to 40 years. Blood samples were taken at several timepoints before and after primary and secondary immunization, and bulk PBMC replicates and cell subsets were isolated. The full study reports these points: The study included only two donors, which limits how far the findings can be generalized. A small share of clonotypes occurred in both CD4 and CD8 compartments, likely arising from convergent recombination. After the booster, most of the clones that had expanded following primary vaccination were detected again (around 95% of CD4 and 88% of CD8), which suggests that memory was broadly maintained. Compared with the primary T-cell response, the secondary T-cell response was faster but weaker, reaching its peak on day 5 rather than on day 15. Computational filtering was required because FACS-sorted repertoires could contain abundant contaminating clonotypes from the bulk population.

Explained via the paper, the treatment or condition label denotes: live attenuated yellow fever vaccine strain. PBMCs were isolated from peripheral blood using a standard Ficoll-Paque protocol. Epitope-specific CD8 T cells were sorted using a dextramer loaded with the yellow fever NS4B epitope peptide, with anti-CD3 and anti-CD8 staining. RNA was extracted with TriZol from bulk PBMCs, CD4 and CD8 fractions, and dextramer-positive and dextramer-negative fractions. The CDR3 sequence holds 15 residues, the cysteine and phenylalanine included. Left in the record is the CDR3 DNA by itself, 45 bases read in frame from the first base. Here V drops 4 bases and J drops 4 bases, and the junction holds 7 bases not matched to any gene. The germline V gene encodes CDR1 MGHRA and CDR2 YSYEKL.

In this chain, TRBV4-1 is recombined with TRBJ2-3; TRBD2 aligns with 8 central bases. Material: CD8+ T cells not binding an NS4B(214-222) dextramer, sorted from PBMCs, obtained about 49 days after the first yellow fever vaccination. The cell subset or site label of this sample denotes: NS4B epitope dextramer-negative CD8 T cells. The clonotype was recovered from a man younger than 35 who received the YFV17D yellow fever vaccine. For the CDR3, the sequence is CASSLYGGASDTQYF. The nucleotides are TGCGCCAGCAGCCTATACGGGGGGGCTTCAGATACGCAGTATTTT.